The 18 T cell receptor beta chains listed next were all sequenced from one sample in a study of blood T cell repertoires in COVID-19. TCRdb's copy holds only in-frame clones and misses some; the assay was immunoSEQ multiplex PCR. The table records about 140,000 clones, 60% to 80% of them present only once. Sequenced input: PBMCs or T cells enriched from blood (not recorded which). Receptor source: a woman aged 45-65 years who had recovered from COVID-19.

V usage is TRBV7-3 and J usage is TRBJ2-2; a weak D match, TRBD1 (7 bases). There are 17 residues in the CDR3. V was clipped by 2 bases and J by 0 bases, with 13 bases between them. Germline V gene data show CDR1 as SGHTA and CDR2 as FQGTGA. CDR3 in amino acids: CASSLQGGNPNTGELFF. Here the CDR3 DNA reads TGTGCCAGCAGCTTACAGGGGGGTAACCCGAACACCGGGGAGCTGTTTTTT.

The rearrangement joins TRBV27 to TRBJ2-7, with D perhaps TRBD1 (5 bases). The CDR3 spans 15 residues. Trimming removed 2 bases at V and 6 bases at J, with 17 bases between. Germline V gene data show CDR1 as MNHEY and CDR2 as SMNVEV (reference sequence). The CDR3: CASSLGRQGYTEQYF. The CDR3 bases are TGTGCCAGCAGTTTAGGCCGGCAGGGTTACACCGAGCAGTACTTC.

The J gene is TRBJ2-5, the V gene TRBV27; the D gene is possibly TRBD1 (6 bases). Deletions cut 4 bases from V and 1 base from J, with 10 bases between. This CDR3 region has 14 residues. Germline loops: CDR1 MNHEY, CDR2 SMNVEV (reference sequence). This CDR3 is CASSSRTVQETQYF. CDR3 DNA: TGTGCCAGCAGTTCCCGGACAGTCCAAGAGACCCAGTACTTC.

In DNA form, the CDR3 reads TGTGCCAGCAGCCTACAGGGGGGTGGGTTCACCGGGGAGCTGTTTTTT. Translated, it gives CASSLQGGGFTGELFF. The chain has TRBV11-1 and TRBJ2-2; TRBD1 matches 8 bases. The V gene end was trimmed by 5 bases and the J gene end by 4 bases; junction bases not matched to a gene: 9. From germline, CDR1 is SGHAT and CDR2 FQDESV (reference sequence). This CDR3 is 16 amino acids long.

The chain employs TRBV28 and TRBJ1-5; no clear D gene. The CDR3 extends over 13 amino acids. The germline gives CDR1 MDHEN, CDR2 SYDVKM. The V gene lost 8 bases and the J gene lost 2 bases, with 10 bases spanning the gap. CDR3 nucleotide sequence: TGTGCCAGCCGGGGAATCGGCAATCAGCCCCAGCATTTT. Its translation: CASRGIGNQPQHF.

This rearrangement joins TRBV7-6 to TRBJ2-7, with D perhaps TRBD2 (5 bases). V dropped 5 bases and J dropped 0 bases, with 14 bases sitting between them. CDR3 length: 15 amino acids. Germline lookup yields CDR1 SGHVS and CDR2 FNYEAQ. The DNA for the CDR3 is TGTGCCAGCAGCCCCTTTCGGAGGTTCTCCTACGAGCAGTACTTC. It codes for CASSPFRRFSYEQYF.

The chain uses TRBV5-1 and TRBJ2-5; tentative D call: TRBD1 (5 bases). The CDR3 extends over 14 amino acids. Trimming stripped 4 bases from V and 1 base from J, with 11 bases between. Germline assignment: CDR1 SGHRS and CDR2 YFSETQ. The CDR3 loop reads CASSRLDSQETQYF. As DNA, the CDR3 is TGCGCCAGCAGCCGCCTCGACAGCCAAGAGACCCAGTACTTC.

The chain is built from TRBV9 and TRBJ1-1; TRBD1 is a possible D gene (5 bases). Germline V gene sequence: CDR1 SGDLS, CDR2 YYNGEE. The CDR3 covers 16 residues. Trimming shortened V by 4 bases and J by 5 bases, and 21 bases separated the two germline ends. CDR3 amino acids: CASSSWGEQGGTEAFF. CDR3 in DNA: TGTGCCAGCAGCTCCTGGGGGGAGCAGGGAGGGACTGAAGCTTTCTTT.

V usage is TRBV28 and J usage is TRBJ2-7; D remains unclear. CDR3 length: 15 amino acids. The germline gives CDR1 MDHEN, CDR2 SYDVKM. The V gene lost 6 bases and the J gene lost 5 bases, with 20 bases spanning the gap. In nucleotides, the CDR3 is TGTGCCAGCAGGAATGAGGAGTTCGGTCTACACGAGCAGTACTTC. Translating gives CASRNEEFGLHEQYF.

V is TRBV5-1 and J is TRBJ2-2; D is undetermined. Deletions cut 6 bases from V and 3 bases from J, with 15 bases between. From germline, CDR1 is SGHRS and CDR2 YFSETQ. The CDR3 totals 15 residues. CDR3 in amino acids: CASKVGRSDTGELFF. DNA for the CDR3: TGCGCCAGCAAAGTGGGCCGGTCGGACACCGGGGAGCTGTTTTTT. The full variable domain, its missing parts supplied by reference TRBV5-1 and TRBJ2-2, is KAGVTQTPRYLIKTRGQQVTLSCSPISGHRSVSWYQQTPGQGLQFLFEYFSETQRNKGNFPGRFSGRQFSNSRSEMNVSTLELGDSALYLCASKVGRSDTGELFFGEGSRLTVL.

The chain joins TRBV11-2 to TRBJ1-3, with no clear D. The CDR3 sequence is 15 residues long. CDR1 is SGHAT and CDR2 is FQNNGV in the germline V gene. With 6 bases removed from V and 4 bases from J, the gap between germline ends came to 16 bases. The CDR3 DNA is TGTGCCAGCAGGTCCGACCGGATGAGGGGAAACACCATATATTTT. Its protein is CASRSDRMRGNTIYF. Full variable domain (rest looked up from reference TRBV11-2 and TRBJ1-3): EAGVAQSPRYKIIEKRQSVAFWCNPISGHATLYWYQQILGQGPKLLIQFQNNGVVDDSQLPKDRFSAERLKGVDSTLKIQPAKLEDSAVYLCASRSDRMRGNTIYFGEGSWLTVV.

The gene calls are TRBV29-1 and TRBJ1-2, with D possibly TRBD1 on 6 matching bases. The CDR3 runs to 12 residues. Per germline, CDR1 SQVTM and CDR2 ANQGSEA. Trimming pared 1 base from V and 6 bases from J, leaving 9 bases between. CDR3 region: CSVEVWDNGYTF. DNA for the CDR3: TGCAGCGTTGAAGTCTGGGACAATGGCTACACCTTC.

The rearrangement links TRBV20-1 to TRBJ1-6; D perhaps matches TRBD1 (5 bases). Trimming removed 3 bases from V and 6 bases from J, with 9 bases in between. The germline V gene has CDR1 DFQATT and CDR2 SNEGSKA (reference sequence). The CDR3 runs to 13 residues. The chain's CDR3 is CSASSGFNSPLHF. CDR3 in DNA: TGCAGTGCTAGTTCAGGGTTTAATTCACCCCTCCACTTT.

The chain joins TRBV24-1 to TRBJ2-2; the match to TRBD2 covers 7 bases. The V gene's germline CDR1 is KGHDR and CDR2 SFDVKD. This CDR3 has 15 residues. V lost 7 bases and J lost 6; bases outside the gene matches: 10. The CDR3 spells CATSRTRESAGELFF. The CDR3 region has the DNA TGTGCCACCAGCCGGACTAGAGAATCAGCCGGGGAGCTGTTTTTT.

The rearrangement joins TRBV6-5 to TRBJ1-6, with 8 bases that match TRBD1. J gave up 7 bases and V 4 bases, and 3 bases lay outside the gene matches. In germline, CDR1 is MNHEY, CDR2 SVGAGI. The CDR3 extends over 14 amino acids. The CDR3 is CASSFGQGNSPLHF. The CDR3 DNA reads as TGTGCCAGCAGTTTCGGACAGGGAAATTCACCCCTCCACTTT.

This chain links TRBV9 with TRBJ2-3; D possibly corresponds to TRBD1 (6 bases). The V and J ends lost 3 bases and 0 bases respectively, with 14 bases between them. There are 16 residues in the CDR3. Germline V gives CDR1 SGDLS, CDR2 YYNGEE. The CDR3 loop is CASSGMTGLSTDTQYF. As DNA, the CDR3 is TGTGCCAGCAGCGGGATGACAGGACTTAGCACAGATACGCAGTATTTT.

The chain carries TRBV11-2 and TRBJ2-4, with 9 bases fitting TRBD1. CDR3 size: 17 residues. CDR1 and CDR2 from the germline V gene are SGHAT and FQNNGV. Germline trimming cut 5 bases from V and 0 bases from J; bases unmatched to any gene: 8. CDR3 residues: CASSQIDRGIAKNIQYF. CDR3 bases: TGTGCCAGCAGCCAGATAGACAGGGGGATAGCCAAAAACATTCAGTACTTC.

The V call is TRBV18, the J call TRBJ2-3; 8 nucleotides match TRBD2. The CDR3 is 15 residues long. CDR1 KGHSH and CDR2 LQKENI come from the germline V gene. V shed 3 bases, J shed 1 base, and the junction held 3 bases outside the gene matches. DNA of the CDR3: TGTGCCAGCTCACCCTCGGGAGGGGGCACAGATACGCAGTATTTT. Amino acid sequence: CASSPSGGGTDTQYF.